Listed below are T cell receptor beta chains from one sample, sequenced in a study of CD8 T cells in Susac syndrome. In TCRdb, the immunoSEQ multiplex PCR reads were re-called with MiXCR into one record per CDR3 protein. Here the sample spans about 190,000 distinct CDR3 sequences, 90% to 95% being singletons. The material sequenced was CD4+ T cells from PBMCs. The source is a human donor in good health. Both conserved end residues are part of each CDR3. D genes are given only for firm matches. Some rows have no size entry. The others give once, few or many, or a class for an expanded clone.

J gene,D gene,V gene,clone size,CDR3 protein,CDR3 DNA
TRBJ2-3,NA,TRBV3-1,NA,CASSQGGGGPAGDTQYF,TGTGCCAGCAGCCAGGGTGGGGGGGGCCCCGCCGGGGATACGCAGTATTTT
TRBJ1-1,NA,TRBV29-1,NA,CSVRTGNTEAFF,TGCAGCGTTCGGACCGGGAACACTGAAGCTTTCTTT
TRBJ2-6,NA,TRBV5-1,NA,CASSRELSAGANVLTF,TGCGCCAGCAGCCGCGAATTAAGTGCTGGGGCCAACGTCCTGACTTTC
TRBJ2-2,TRBD1,TRBV6-5,NA,CASSYFRTGNTGELFF,TGTGCCAGCAGTTACTTCCGGACAGGCAACACCGGGGAGCTGTTTTTT
TRBJ2-2,TRBD2,TRBV23-1,NA,CASSHHPRGGPNGELFF,TGCGCCAGCAGTCATCACCCGCGGGGGGGCCCCAACGGGGAGCTGTTTTTT
TRBJ1-5,NA,TRBV30,NA,CAWAIQGRQPQHF,TGTGCCTGGGCCATACAGGGTAGACAGCCCCAGCATTTT
TRBJ1-1,NA,TRBV9,NA,CASSPRDLNTEAFF,TGTGCCAGCAGCCCCCGGGACTTAAACACTGAAGCTTTCTTT
TRBJ2-3,NA,TRBV29-1,once,CSLPQGDTQYF,TGCAGCCTTCCCCAGGGAGATACGCAGTATTTT
TRBJ1-3,NA,TRBV13,NA,CASSSGRKPGNTIYF,TGTGCCAGCAGCTCAGGACGGAAACCTGGAAACACCATATATTTT
TRBJ1-1,TRBD1,TRBV28,once,CASSLTGGMTEAFF,TGTGCCAGCAGTTTGACAGGGGGTATGACTGAAGCTTTCTTT
TRBJ1-2,NA,TRBV6-5,NA,CASSSRMGYGYTF,TGTGCCAGCAGTTCCAGGATGGGCTATGGCTACACCTTC
TRBJ1-1,NA,TRBV2,NA,CASNDQGTDTEAFF,TGTGCCAGTAACGACCAGGGAACCGACACTGAAGCTTTCTTT
TRBJ2-2,NA,TRBV6-2/TRBV6-3,NA,CASSLTEYTGELFF,TGTGCCAGCAGCTTAACTGAATATACCGGGGAGCTGTTTTTT
TRBJ2-5,NA,TRBV19,NA,CASSIGAPQETQYF,TGTGCCAGTAGTATTGGGGCACCGCAAGAGACCCAGTACTTC
TRBJ1-2,NA,TRBV6-1,NA,CASSPGGGGFNYGYTF,TGTGCCAGCAGTCCCGGAGGGGGGGGTTTTAACTATGGCTACACCTTC
TRBJ2-2,NA,TRBV5-1,NA,CASSLGARNTGELFF,TGCGCCAGCAGCTTAGGGGCTCGGAACACCGGGGAGCTGTTTTTT
TRBJ2-1,TRBD2,TRBV19,NA,CASSSKAGGQVEQFF,TGTGCCAGTAGTTCTAAAGCGGGGGGCCAGGTTGAGCAGTTCTTC
TRBJ2-3,TRBD2,TRBV7-2,NA,CASSSSLAGATVDTQYF,TGTGCCAGCAGCTCCTCACTAGCGGGGGCTACCGTGGATACGCAGTATTTT
TRBJ1-1,NA,TRBV19,NA,CASSRGRQLNTEAFF,TGTGCCAGTAGTAGGGGGCGGCAGTTGAACACTGAAGCTTTCTTT
TRBJ2-6,TRBD1,TRBV4-3,NA,CASSQEGRTGAFSGANVLTF,TGCGCCAGCAGCCAAGAGGGCCGGACAGGGGCTTTCTCTGGGGCCAACGTCCTGACTTTC
TRBJ2-1,TRBD1,TRBV5-1,NA,CASSKDRVNEQFF,TGCGCCAGCAGCAAGGACAGGGTTAATGAGCAGTTCTTC
TRBJ1-4,NA,TRBV24-1,NA,CATSDYFEESLNEKLFF,TGTGCCACCAGTGATTACTTCGAAGAGAGCCTTAATGAAAAACTGTTTTTT